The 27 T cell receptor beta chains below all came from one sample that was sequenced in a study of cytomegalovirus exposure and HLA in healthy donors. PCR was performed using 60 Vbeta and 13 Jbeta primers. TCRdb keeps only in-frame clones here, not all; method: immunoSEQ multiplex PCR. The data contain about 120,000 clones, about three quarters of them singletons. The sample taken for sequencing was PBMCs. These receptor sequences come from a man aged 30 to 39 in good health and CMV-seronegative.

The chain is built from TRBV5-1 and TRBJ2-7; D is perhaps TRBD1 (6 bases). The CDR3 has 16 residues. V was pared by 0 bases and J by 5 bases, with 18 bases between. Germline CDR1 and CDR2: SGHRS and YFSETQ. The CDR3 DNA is TGCGCCAGCAGCTTGGTACCACCGACAGGTTCCAACGAGCAGTACTTC. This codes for CASSLVPPTGSNEQYF. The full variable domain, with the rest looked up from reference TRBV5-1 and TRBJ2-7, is KAGVTQTPRYLIKTRGQQVTLSCSPISGHRSVSWYQQTPGQGLQFLFEYFSETQRNKGNFPGRFSGRQFSNSRSEMNVSTLELGDSALYLCASSLVPPTGSNEQYFGPGTRLTVT.

CDR3 residues: CAISDPGGGAQHTQYF. CDR3 nucleotide sequence: TGTGCCATCAGCGACCCTGGCGGGGGGGCTCAACATACGCAGTATTTT. The V call is TRBV10-3, the J call TRBJ2-3; TRBD2 aligns across 9 bases. CDR1 ENHRY and CDR2 SYGVKD come from the germline V gene. The CDR3 runs to 16 residues. Trimming at V came to 6 bases and at J to 7 bases, leaving 14 bases not matched to a gene.

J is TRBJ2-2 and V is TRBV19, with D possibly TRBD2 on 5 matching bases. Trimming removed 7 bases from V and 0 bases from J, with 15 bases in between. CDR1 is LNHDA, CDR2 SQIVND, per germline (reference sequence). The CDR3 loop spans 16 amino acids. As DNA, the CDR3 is TGTGCCAGTACTCCGACGGGGATCGCGAACACCGGGGAGCTGTTTTTT. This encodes CASTPTGIANTGELFF.

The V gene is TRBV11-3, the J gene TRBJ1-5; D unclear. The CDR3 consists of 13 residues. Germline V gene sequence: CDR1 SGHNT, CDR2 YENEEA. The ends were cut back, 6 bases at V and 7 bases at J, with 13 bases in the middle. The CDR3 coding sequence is TGTGCCAGCAGACCCCCCCGGGTGCAGCCCCAGCATTTT. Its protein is CASRPPRVQPQHF.

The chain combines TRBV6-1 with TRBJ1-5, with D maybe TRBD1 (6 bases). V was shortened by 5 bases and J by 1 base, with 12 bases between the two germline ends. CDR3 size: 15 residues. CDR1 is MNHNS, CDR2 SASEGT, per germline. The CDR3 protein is CASSFPGTSNQPQHF. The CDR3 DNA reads TGTGCCAGCAGTTTCCCCGGGACAAGCAATCAGCCCCAGCATTTT.

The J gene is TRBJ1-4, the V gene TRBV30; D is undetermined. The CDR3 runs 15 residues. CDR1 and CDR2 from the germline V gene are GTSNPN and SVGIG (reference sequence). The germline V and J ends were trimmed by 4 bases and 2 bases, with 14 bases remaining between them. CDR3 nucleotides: TGTGCCTGGACGGATAGGCGGGAGACTAATGAAAAACTGTTTTTT. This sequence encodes CAWTDRRETNEKLFF.

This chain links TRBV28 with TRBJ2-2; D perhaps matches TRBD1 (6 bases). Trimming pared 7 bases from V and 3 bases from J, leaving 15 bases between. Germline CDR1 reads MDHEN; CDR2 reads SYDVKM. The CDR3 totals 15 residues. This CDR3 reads CASTMSGTHTGELFF. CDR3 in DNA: TGTGCCAGCACCATGTCCGGGACACACACCGGGGAGCTGTTTTTT.

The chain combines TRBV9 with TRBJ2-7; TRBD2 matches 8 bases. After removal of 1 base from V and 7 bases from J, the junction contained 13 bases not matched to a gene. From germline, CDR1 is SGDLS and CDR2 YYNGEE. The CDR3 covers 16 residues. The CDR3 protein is CASSVMAGGSSEEQYF. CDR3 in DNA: TGTGCCAGCAGCGTAATGGCGGGGGGAAGTTCGGAAGAGCAGTACTTC.

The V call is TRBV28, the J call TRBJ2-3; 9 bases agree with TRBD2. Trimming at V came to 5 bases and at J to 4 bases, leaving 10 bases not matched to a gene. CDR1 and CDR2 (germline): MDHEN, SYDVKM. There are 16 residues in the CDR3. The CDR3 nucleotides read TGTGCCAGCAGTCTCGGCGGGGGGGCGGGAGCAGATACGCAGTATTTT. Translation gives CASSLGGGAGADTQYF.

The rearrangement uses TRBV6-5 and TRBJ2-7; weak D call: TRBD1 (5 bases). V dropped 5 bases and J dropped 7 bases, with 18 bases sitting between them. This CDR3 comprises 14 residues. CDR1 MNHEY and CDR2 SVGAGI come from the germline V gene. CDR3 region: CASSRIPGLGEQYF. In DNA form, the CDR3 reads TGTGCCAGCAGTCGCATTCCAGGGTTGGGGGAGCAGTACTTC.

The chain's CDR3 is CASTGGASDTQYF. The CDR3 DNA sequence: TGTGCCAGCACCGGGGGGGCCTCAGATACGCAGTATTTT. This chain joins TRBV28 and TRBJ2-3, with TRBD2 matching 8 bases. The germline CDR1 and CDR2 sequences are MDHEN and SYDVKM. Unmatched junction bases numbered 4, after V lost 7 bases and J lost 4 bases. The CDR3 contains 13 residues.

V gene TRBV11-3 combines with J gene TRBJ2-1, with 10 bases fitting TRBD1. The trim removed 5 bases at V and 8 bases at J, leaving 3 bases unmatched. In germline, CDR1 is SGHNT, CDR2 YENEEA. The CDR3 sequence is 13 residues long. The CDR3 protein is CASSDRGLDEQFF. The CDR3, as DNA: TGTGCCAGCAGCGACAGGGGGCTGGATGAGCAGTTCTTC.

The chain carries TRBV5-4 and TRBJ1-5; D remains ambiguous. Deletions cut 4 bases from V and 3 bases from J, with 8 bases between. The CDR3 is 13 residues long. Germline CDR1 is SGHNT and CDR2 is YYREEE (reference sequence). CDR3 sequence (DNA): TGTGCCAGCAGCCCAGGATTCAATCAGCCCCAGCATTTT. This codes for CASSPGFNQPQHF.

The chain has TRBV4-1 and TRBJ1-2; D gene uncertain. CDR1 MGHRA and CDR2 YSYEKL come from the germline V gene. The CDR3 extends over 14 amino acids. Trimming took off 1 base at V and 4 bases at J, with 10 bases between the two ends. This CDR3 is CASSQGPGSYGYTF. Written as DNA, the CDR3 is TGCGCCAGCAGCCAAGGTCCGGGGAGCTATGGCTACACCTTC.

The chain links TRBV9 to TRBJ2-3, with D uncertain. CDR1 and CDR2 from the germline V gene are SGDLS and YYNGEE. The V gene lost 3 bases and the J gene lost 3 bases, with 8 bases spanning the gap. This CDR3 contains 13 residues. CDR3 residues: CASSGERTDTQYF. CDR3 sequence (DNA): TGTGCCAGCAGCGGAGAACGGACAGATACGCAGTATTTT.

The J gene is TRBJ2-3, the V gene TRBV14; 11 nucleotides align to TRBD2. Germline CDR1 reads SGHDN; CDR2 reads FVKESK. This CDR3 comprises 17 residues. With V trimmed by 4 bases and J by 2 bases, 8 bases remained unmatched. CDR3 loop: CASSPFMTSGATDTQYF. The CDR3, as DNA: TGTGCCAGCAGCCCCTTTATGACTAGCGGGGCCACAGATACGCAGTATTTT. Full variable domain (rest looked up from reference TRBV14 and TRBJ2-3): EAGVTQFPSHSVIEKGQTVTLRCDPISGHDNLYWYRRVMGKEIKFLLHFVKESKQDESGMPNNRFLAERTGGTYSTLKVQPAELEDSGVYFCASSPFMTSGATDTQYFGPGTRLTVL.

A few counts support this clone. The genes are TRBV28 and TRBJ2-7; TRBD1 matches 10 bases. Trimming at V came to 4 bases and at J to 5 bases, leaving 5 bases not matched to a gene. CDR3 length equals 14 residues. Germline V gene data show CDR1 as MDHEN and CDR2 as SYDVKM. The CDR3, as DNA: TGTGCCAGCAGTTCCGGGACAGGGGTACACGAGCAGTACTTC. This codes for CASSSGTGVHEQYF.

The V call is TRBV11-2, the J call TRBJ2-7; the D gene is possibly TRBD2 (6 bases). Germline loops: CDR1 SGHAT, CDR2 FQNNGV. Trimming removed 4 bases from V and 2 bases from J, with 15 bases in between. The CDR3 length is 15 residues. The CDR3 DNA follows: TGTGCCAGCAGCTCGTACGGGGGTGAGACCTACGAGCAGTACTTC. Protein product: CASSSYGGETYEQYF. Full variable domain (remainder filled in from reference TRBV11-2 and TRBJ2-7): EAGVAQSPRYKIIEKRQSVAFWCNPISGHATLYWYQQILGQGPKLLIQFQNNGVVDDSQLPKDRFSAERLKGVDSTLKIQPAKLEDSAVYLCASSSYGGETYEQYFGPGTRLTVT.

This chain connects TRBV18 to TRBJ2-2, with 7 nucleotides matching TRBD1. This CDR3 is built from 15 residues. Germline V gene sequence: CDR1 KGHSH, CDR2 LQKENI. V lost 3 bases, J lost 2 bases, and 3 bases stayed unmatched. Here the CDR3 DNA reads TGTGCCAGCTCACCGGGACAGCAAAACACCGGGGAGCTGTTTTTT. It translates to CASSPGQQNTGELFF. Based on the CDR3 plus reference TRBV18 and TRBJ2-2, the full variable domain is NAGVMQNPRHLVRRRGQEARLRCSPMKGHSHVYWYRQLPEEGLKFMVYLQKENIIDESGMPKERFSAEFPKEGPSILRIQQVVRGDSAAYFCASSPGQQNTGELFFGEGSRLTVL.

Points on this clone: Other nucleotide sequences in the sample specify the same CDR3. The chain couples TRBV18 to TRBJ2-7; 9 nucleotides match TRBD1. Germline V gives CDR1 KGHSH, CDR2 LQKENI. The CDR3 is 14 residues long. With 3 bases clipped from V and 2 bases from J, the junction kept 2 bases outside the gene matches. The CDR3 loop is CASSPGTGPYEQYF. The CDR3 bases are TGTGCCAGCTCACCCGGGACAGGGCCCTACGAGCAGTACTTC. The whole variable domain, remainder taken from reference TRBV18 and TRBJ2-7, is NAGVMQNPRHLVRRRGQEARLRCSPMKGHSHVYWYRQLPEEGLKFMVYLQKENIIDESGMPKERFSAEFPKEGPSILRIQQVVRGDSAAYFCASSPGTGPYEQYFGPGTRLTVT.

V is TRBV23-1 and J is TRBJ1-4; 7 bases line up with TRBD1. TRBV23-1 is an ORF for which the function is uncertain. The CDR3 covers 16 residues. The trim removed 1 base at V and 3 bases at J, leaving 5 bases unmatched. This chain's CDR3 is CASSQFSTGPNEKLFF. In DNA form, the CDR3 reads TGCGCCAGCAGTCAATTCTCGACAGGGCCTAATGAAAAACTGTTTTTT.

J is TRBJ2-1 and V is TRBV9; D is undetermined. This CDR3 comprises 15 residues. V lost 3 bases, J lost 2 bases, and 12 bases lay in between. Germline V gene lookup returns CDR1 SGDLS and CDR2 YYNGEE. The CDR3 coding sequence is TGTGCCAGCAGCGCGTACAGCCCGACCTACAATGAGCAGTTCTTC. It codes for CASSAYSPTYNEQFF.

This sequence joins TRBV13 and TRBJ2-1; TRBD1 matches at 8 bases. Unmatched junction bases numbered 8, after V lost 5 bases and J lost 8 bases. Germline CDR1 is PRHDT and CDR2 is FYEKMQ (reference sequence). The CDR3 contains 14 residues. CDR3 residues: CASSLQDRVDEQFF. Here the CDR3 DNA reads TGTGCCAGCAGCCTACAGGACAGGGTTGATGAGCAGTTCTTC.

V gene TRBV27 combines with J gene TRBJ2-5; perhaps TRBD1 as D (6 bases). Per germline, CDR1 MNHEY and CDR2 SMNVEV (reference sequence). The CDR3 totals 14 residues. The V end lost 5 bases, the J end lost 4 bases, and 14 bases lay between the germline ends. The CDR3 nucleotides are TGTGCCAGCAGTCCCCACAGGGATACAGAGACCCAGTACTTC. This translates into CASSPHRDTETQYF.

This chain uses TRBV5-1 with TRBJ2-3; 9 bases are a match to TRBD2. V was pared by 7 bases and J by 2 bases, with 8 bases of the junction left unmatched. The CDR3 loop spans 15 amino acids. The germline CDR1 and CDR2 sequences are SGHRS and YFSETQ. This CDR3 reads CASGLSGGFTDTQYF. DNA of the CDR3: TGCGCCAGCGGGTTGAGCGGGGGGTTCACAGATACGCAGTATTTT.

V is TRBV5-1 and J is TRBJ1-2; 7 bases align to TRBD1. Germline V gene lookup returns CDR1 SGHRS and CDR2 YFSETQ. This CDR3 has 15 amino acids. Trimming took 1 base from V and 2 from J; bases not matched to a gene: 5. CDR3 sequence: CASSLKGRGNYGYTF. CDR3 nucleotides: TGCGCCAGCAGCTTGAAGGGCAGGGGGAACTATGGCTACACCTTC.

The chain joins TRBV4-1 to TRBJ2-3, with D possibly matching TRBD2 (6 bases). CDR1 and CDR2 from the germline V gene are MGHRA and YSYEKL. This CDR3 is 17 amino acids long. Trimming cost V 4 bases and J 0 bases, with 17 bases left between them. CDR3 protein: CASSPSREGTSTDTQYF. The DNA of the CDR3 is TGCGCCAGCAGCCCCAGCCGGGAAGGGACTAGCACAGATACGCAGTATTTT.